These 27 T cell receptor beta chains originate from one sample sequenced in a study of T cells expressing NK-cell markers. From the 5' RACE reads, TCRdb lists one entry per CDR3 protein and no DNA. The sample data list about 440,000 distinct CDR3 sequences. The sample taken for sequencing was blood T cells: a sorted CD56 or NKG2C T cell subset, CD4+ or CD8+ T cells, or bulk PBMC T cells (not recorded which). Receptor source: a woman aged 18-70 years in good health.

The gene calls are TRBV30 and TRBJ2-1; TCRdb's D gene call, TRBD2, goes unchecked for lack of DNA. This CDR3 spans 12 amino acids. CDR1 is GTSNPN, CDR2 SVGIG, per germline (reference sequence). CDR3 loop: CAWSVRGGEQFF.

The chain employs TRBV3-1 and TRBJ1-1. Germline values: CDR1 LGHDT, CDR2 YNNKEL (reference sequence). The length of the CDR3 is 14 residues. The chain's CDR3 is CASSRQQRGTEAFF. The entire variable domain, with the rest obtained from reference TRBV3-1 and TRBJ1-1, is as follows: DTAVSQTPKYLVTQMGNDKSIKCEQNLGHDTMYWYKQDSKKFLKIMFSYNNKELIINETVPNRFSPKSPDKAHLNLHINSLELGDSAVYFCASSRQQRGTEAFFGQGTRLTVV.

This chain joins TRBV5-8 and TRBJ2-1. The CDR3 consists of 15 residues. Germline V lookup: CDR1 SGHTS, CDR2 YDEGEE. CDR3 sequence: CASSQWTGPYNEQFF.

This chain links TRBV28 with TRBJ2-1; TCRdb's assignment of TRBD1 cannot be checked, as there is no DNA. This CDR3 region has 15 residues. Germline-derived CDR1 and CDR2 are MDHEN and SYDVKM. The chain's CDR3 is CASDNPGQGYNEQFF.

The chain has TRBV7-9 and TRBJ1-5. The length of the CDR3 is 16 residues. In germline, CDR1 is SEHNR, CDR2 FQNEAQ (reference sequence). The CDR3 is CASSLAWGEANQPQHF.

This sequence joins TRBV5-1 and TRBJ2-3; the TRBD1 assignment by TCRdb is unverifiable without DNA. The CDR3 spans 14 residues. The V gene's germline CDR1 is SGHRS and CDR2 YFSETQ. The chain's CDR3 is CASRNGQGSDTQYF.

The rearrangement joins TRBV5-6 to TRBJ2-3; TCRdb's D gene call, TRBD1, goes unchecked for lack of DNA. The CDR3 spans 16 residues. CDR1 and CDR2 from the germline V gene are SGHDT and YYEEEE. The CDR3 protein is CASSLTGGSNTDTQYF.

The V call is TRBV7-2, the J call TRBJ2-1; the D call of TRBD2 rests on TCRdb alone, since no DNA is present to check it. This CDR3 region has 17 residues. The germline V gene encodes CDR1 SGHTA and CDR2 FQGNSA. CDR3 amino acids: CASSPELSGGFYNEQFF.

J is TRBJ1-4 and V is TRBV7-7. Germline CDR1 is SSHAT and CDR2 is FNYEAQ (reference sequence). This CDR3 comprises 14 residues. Here the CDR3 reads CASSLAGPNEKLFF.

The CDR3 spells CAWERSNTEAFF. The chain carries TRBV30 and TRBJ1-1. Germline V gives CDR1 GTSNPN, CDR2 SVGIG (reference sequence). The CDR3 is 12 amino acids.

The rearrangement uses TRBV5-1 and TRBJ1-2; no DNA is available, so the TRBD1 call from TCRdb remains unchecked. Germline lookup yields CDR1 SGHRS and CDR2 YFSETQ. The CDR3 is made up of 15 amino acids. CDR3 in amino acids: CASSLNPGQVRGYTF.

The rearrangement uses TRBV12-3 or TRBV12-4 and TRBJ2-1; the D gene TCRdb calls, TRBD1, cannot be checked with no DNA. This CDR3 comprises 14 residues. The CDR3 sequence: CASRFRGALNEQFF.

V gene TRBV19 combines with J gene TRBJ2-1; there is no DNA to check the TCRdb D call of TRBD1. From germline, CDR1 is LNHDA and CDR2 SQIVND (reference sequence). The CDR3 sequence is 13 residues long. CDR3 loop: CASSDQGYNEQFF.

The chain uses TRBV27 and TRBJ2-7; the TRBD1 assignment by TCRdb is unverifiable without DNA. From germline, CDR1 is MNHEY and CDR2 SMNVEV (reference sequence). The CDR3 is 13 amino acids. The CDR3 protein is CACSWTKGYEQYF.

V and J are TRBV5-1 and TRBJ2-7; the TCRdb call, TRBD1, lacks DNA for checking. The CDR3 length is 15 residues. In germline, CDR1 is SGHRS, CDR2 YFSETQ. The CDR3 protein is CASSFSGQTSYEQYF.

The V and J genes are TRBV5-1 and TRBJ1-2; TCRdb outputs TRBD1, but without DNA this stays unchecked. The CDR3 spans 15 residues. The germline V gene encodes CDR1 SGHRS and CDR2 YFSETQ. Here the CDR3 reads CASSLLGQGTYGYTF.

The chain combines TRBV6-1 with TRBJ2-1; TCRdb picks TRBD1, but there is no DNA to check that call. Germline V lookup: CDR1 MNHNS, CDR2 SASEGT. This CDR3 comprises 17 residues. The chain's CDR3 is CASRPGVSGSSYNEQFF.

The V call is TRBV7-2, the J call TRBJ2-3; the D call from TCRdb, TRBD1, cannot be confirmed without DNA. The CDR3 is 13 amino acids. Germline V gives CDR1 SGHTA, CDR2 FQGNSA. CDR3 region: CASSLTRADTQYF. The whole variable domain, remainder taken from reference TRBV7-2 and TRBJ2-3, is GAGVSQSPSNKVTEKGKDVELRCDPISGHTALYWYRQSLGQGLEFLIYFQGNSAPDKSGLPSDRFSAERTGGSVSTLTIQRTQQEDSAVYLCASSLTRADTQYFGPGTRLTVL.

The chain combines TRBV30 with TRBJ2-5. Germline CDR1 is GTSNPN and CDR2 is SVGIG (reference sequence). CDR3 length: 13 residues. The chain's CDR3 is CAWSLGVAETQYF.

The genes are TRBV5-4 and TRBJ2-7; TCRdb gives TRBD1 as the D gene, but with no DNA this cannot be confirmed. The CDR3 covers 13 residues. Germline V gives CDR1 SGHNT, CDR2 YYREEE (reference sequence). CDR3 sequence reads: CASSPRSSYEQYF.

V and J are TRBV29-1 and TRBJ2-5; without DNA, the TCRdb call of TRBD1 cannot be checked. Looked up from germline, CDR1 is SQVTM and CDR2 is ANQGSEA. The CDR3 runs 13 residues. The CDR3 reads CSVDARGQETQYF.

The V and J genes are TRBV7-6 and TRBJ2-5; TCRdb's assignment of TRBD2 cannot be checked, as there is no DNA. The CDR3 extends over 16 amino acids. Germline values: CDR1 SGHVS, CDR2 FNYEAQ. The CDR3: CASSSTSGTTYLTQYF.

This rearrangement joins TRBV11-1 to TRBJ1-1; TCRdb indicates TRBD1, and absent DNA this call remains unverified. CDR1 is SGHAT, CDR2 FQDESV, per germline (reference sequence). This CDR3 has 17 amino acids. The CDR3 loop is CASSLDRGTGMNTEAFF.

V and J are TRBV7-3 and TRBJ2-1. Germline loops: CDR1 SGHTA, CDR2 FQGTGA. There are 15 residues in the CDR3. CDR3 sequence: CASSLLYSSYNEQFF.

J is TRBJ2-7 and V is TRBV5-1. Germline V CDR1 and CDR2: SGHRS, YFSETQ. The CDR3 loop spans 16 amino acids. CDR3 sequence: CASSLARHSQYYEQYF.

This chain joins TRBV6-1 and TRBJ1-3; TCRdb gives TRBD1 as the D gene, but with no DNA this cannot be confirmed. The CDR3 has 17 residues. Germline V gene lookup returns CDR1 MNHNS and CDR2 SASEGT. The CDR3 sequence: CASSTRDRGTSGNTIYF.

The rearrangement uses TRBV20-1 and TRBJ2-7. Germline values: CDR1 DFQATT, CDR2 SNEGSKA (reference sequence). The CDR3 consists of 13 residues. CDR3: CSAGRLGTYEQYF.